A single sample gave rise to the 22 T cell receptor beta chains below, sequenced in a study of blood T cell repertoires in COVID-19 (TCRdb year 2020). The library was made by the immunoSEQ multiplex PCR assay. Here the immuneACCESS table is served through TCRdb, limited to in-frame sequences with V and J called. Missing clones are a known gap in these copies; in checked studies unresolved V genes cover under half, and the rest lacks a known reason. Present in this sample are around 250,000 clones, approximately 89% of which were seen just once. Together, the top ten hold approximately 10% of the sample. Sequenced material: peripheral blood. The receptors were sampled from a man aged 40-55 years with active or convalescent COVID-19.

This clone is categorized as medium-sized. The chain has TRBV18 and TRBJ1-5; 7 bases agree with TRBD1. The CDR3 extends over 13 amino acids. In germline, CDR1 is KGHSH, CDR2 LQKENI. Trimming took 3 bases from V and 4 from J; bases not matched to a gene: 0. This CDR3 reads CASSPTGNQPQHF. In nucleotides, the CDR3 is TGTGCCAGCTCACCGACAGGGAATCAGCCCCAGCATTTT. The full variable domain, in which reference TRBV18 and TRBJ1-5 provide the parts outside the CDR3, is NAGVMQNPRHLVRRRGQEARLRCSPMKGHSHVYWYRQLPEEGLKFMVYLQKENIIDESGMPKERFSAEFPKEGPSILRIQQVVRGDSAAYFCASSPTGNQPQHFGDGTRLSIL.

This sequence joins TRBV5-6 and TRBJ1-2, with unresolved D. V was clipped by 3 bases and J by 3 bases, with 9 bases between them. Per the germline V gene, CDR1 is SGHDT and CDR2 is YYEEEE. The CDR3 has 13 residues. The CDR3 spells CASSSQAHYGYTF. The CDR3 nucleotides are TGTGCCAGCAGCTCTCAGGCCCACTATGGCTACACCTTC.

The genes are TRBV5-1 and TRBJ1-4; the D gene is possibly TRBD1 (5 bases). The CDR3 loop spans 14 amino acids. Germline-derived CDR1 and CDR2 are SGHRS and YFSETQ. Trimming shortened V by 5 bases and J by 4 bases, and 12 bases separated the two germline ends. The CDR3 nucleotides read TGCGCCAGCAGGGCAGGGACTGGTAATGAAAAACTGTTTTTT. This codes for CASRAGTGNEKLFF.

The chain links TRBV2 to TRBJ2-5; possibly TRBD2 for D (5 bases). This CDR3 comprises 12 residues. Germline V CDR1 and CDR2: SNHLY, FYNNEI. V was shortened by 7 bases and J by 2 bases, with 8 bases between the two germline ends. The CDR3 DNA is TGTGCCAGCAAGGAGGCACAAGAGACCCAGTACTTC. It yields the protein CASKEAQETQYF.

This clone was recorded at least ten times. The chain links TRBV7-9 to TRBJ2-1; unclear D gene. V lost 1 base, J lost 8 bases, and 9 bases lay in between. CDR3 length equals 13 residues. Germline V gives CDR1 SEHNR, CDR2 FQNEAQ (reference sequence). The DNA of the CDR3 is TGTGCCAGCAGCTTAGTACAGATAGATGAGCAGTTCTTC. Amino acid sequence: CASSLVQIDEQFF.

The gene calls are TRBV19 and TRBJ1-2; 8 positions match TRBD1. The CDR3 is 14 residues long. Germline loops: CDR1 LNHDA, CDR2 SQIVND (reference sequence). The V and J ends lost 7 bases and 7 bases, in that order; junction bases with no gene match: 11. The DNA for the CDR3 is TGTGCCAGTACCAGTCAGGGGGCTATGGGTGGCTACACCTTC. This gives the protein CASTSQGAMGGYTF.

About this clone: This likely came from a read error, as a far larger clone is one base away. The sample has other DNA sequences that encode this CDR3 too. The chain has TRBV2 and TRBJ2-7, with 10 bases identical to TRBD1. J gave up 3 bases and V 8 bases, and 1 base lay outside the gene matches. Germline loops: CDR1 SNHLY, CDR2 FYNNEI. CDR3 length equals 12 residues. The CDR3 nucleotides read TGTGCCAGCCGGACAGGGGGCTACGAGCAGTACTTC. Protein sequence: CASRTGGYEQYF.

The chain employs TRBV12-5 and TRBJ2-7; 7 bases align to TRBD1. Germline loops: CDR1 LGHNT, CDR2 FRNRAP. This CDR3 contains 13 residues. The trim removed 6 bases at V and 2 bases at J, leaving 4 bases unmatched. CDR3 sequence: CASGHGTAYEQYF. The DNA for the CDR3 is TGTGCTAGTGGCCACGGGACAGCCTACGAGCAGTACTTC.

The chain is built from TRBV6-6 and TRBJ2-7, with 11 bases fitting TRBD1. CDR1 and CDR2 from the germline V gene are MNHNY and SVGAGI (reference sequence). The ends lost 5 bases at V and 7 bases at J; junction bases unmatched: 10. CDR3 length: 15 amino acids. The CDR3 reads CASSGGDRGFLEQYF. Here the CDR3 DNA reads TGTGCCAGCAGTGGCGGGGACAGGGGGTTCCTGGAGCAGTACTTC.

The chain recombines TRBV6-5 with TRBJ1-2; D may be TRBD1 (5 bases). CDR1 and CDR2 from the germline V gene are MNHEY and SVGAGI. V lost 8 bases and J lost 4, with 14 bases in between. CDR3 length: 13 amino acids. CDR3 region: CASSYGGIYGYTF. CDR3 sequence (DNA): TGTGCCAGCTCCTACGGGGGAATCTATGGCTACACCTTC.

The chain is built from TRBV28 and TRBJ1-2, with 7 bases aligning to TRBD1. The J segment lost 6 bases and the V segment lost 2 bases, leaving 6 bases of the junction unmatched. The V gene's germline CDR1 is MDHEN and CDR2 SYDVKM. This CDR3 is 14 amino acids long. In DNA form, the CDR3 reads TGTGCCAGCAGTTTAACCGACAGGGCCCATGGCTACACCTTC. It codes for CASSLTDRAHGYTF.

The J gene is TRBJ1-1, the V gene TRBV14; D perhaps matches TRBD1 (5 bases). The CDR3 totals 13 residues. CDR1 and CDR2 from the germline V gene are SGHDN and FVKESK. With 4 bases removed from V and 2 bases from J, the gap between germline ends came to 8 bases. The CDR3 is CASSRDRNTEAFF. The CDR3 DNA is TGTGCCAGCAGCCGAGACAGAAACACTGAAGCTTTCTTT.

This chain connects TRBV11-3 to TRBJ1-1; no clear D. There are 12 residues in the CDR3. Germline V lookup: CDR1 SGHNT, CDR2 YENEEA. Trimming left V 10 bases short and J 0 bases short, with 9 bases between. CDR3 region: CAIDTMNTEAFF. The DNA of the CDR3 is TGTGCCATAGACACGATGAACACTGAAGCTTTCTTT. Full variable domain (outside the CDR3, taken from reference TRBV11-3 and TRBJ1-1): EAGVVQSPRYKIIEKKQPVAFWCNPISGHNTLYWYLQNLGQGPELLIRYENEEAVDDSQLPKDRFSAERLKGVDSTLKIQPAELGDSAVYLCAIDTMNTEAFFGQGTRLTVV.

The chain links TRBV5-1 to TRBJ2-7; tentatively, D is TRBD2 (5 bases). Germline CDR1 reads SGHRS; CDR2 reads YFSETQ. The CDR3 loop spans 13 amino acids. Trimming removed 4 bases at V and 5 bases at J, with 13 bases between. The chain's CDR3 is CASSRGRENEQYF. Here the CDR3 DNA reads TGCGCCAGCAGCCGAGGGAGAGAGAACGAGCAGTACTTC. Full variable domain (rest looked up from reference TRBV5-1 and TRBJ2-7): KAGVTQTPRYLIKTRGQQVTLSCSPISGHRSVSWYQQTPGQGLQFLFEYFSETQRNKGNFPGRFSGRQFSNSRSEMNVSTLELGDSALYLCASSRGRENEQYFGPGTRLTVT.

The chain has TRBV4-2 and TRBJ2-1; 10 bases match TRBD2. The CDR3 contains 16 residues. V was clipped by 1 base and J by 5 bases; unmatched bases: 5. The V gene's germline CDR1 is LGHNA and CDR2 YNFKEQ. CDR3: CASSQAGTSVNNEQFF. DNA for the CDR3: TGTGCCAGCAGCCAAGCCGGGACTAGCGTAAACAATGAGCAGTTCTTC.

In this sample, this clone turned up a few times. This sequence joins TRBV7-2 and TRBJ2-1; 16 bases map to TRBD2. The CDR3 consists of 16 residues. Germline V gene data show CDR1 as SGHTA and CDR2 as FQGNSA. Trimming at V came to 4 bases and at J to 9 bases, leaving 6 bases not matched to a gene. As DNA, the CDR3 is TGTGCCAGCAGCTCCGGGACTAGCGGGAGGGTGCGTGAGCAGTTCTTC. Translation: CASSSGTSGRVREQFF.

DNA for the CDR3: TGTGCCAGCACCGAGACAGGGAAATCACCCCTCCACTTT. It yields the protein CASTETGKSPLHF. V is TRBV6-5 and J is TRBJ1-6; 7 nucleotides line up with TRBD1. J lost 10 bases, V lost 7 bases, and 7 bases had no gene match. This CDR3 is built from 13 residues. Germline assignment: CDR1 MNHEY and CDR2 SVGAGI.

The chain is built from TRBV29-1 and TRBJ2-7, with D perhaps TRBD1 (7 bases). The germline V gene encodes CDR1 SQVTM and CDR2 ANQGSEA. CDR3 length: 14 residues. Trimming stripped 7 bases from V and 7 bases from J, with 23 bases between. Here the CDR3 reads CSAKFDRVAGEQYF. The CDR3 DNA sequence: TGCAGCGCGAAATTTGACAGGGTGGCGGGGGAGCAGTACTTC.

This chain connects TRBV28 to TRBJ2-7; 8 nucleotides line up with TRBD1. The CDR3 has 13 amino acids. Looked up from germline, CDR1 is MDHEN and CDR2 is SYDVKM. J gave up 0 bases and V 6 bases, and 1 base lay outside the gene matches. For the CDR3, the DNA is TGTGCCAGCAGAGGGACAGGCTCCTACGAGCAGTACTTC. This gives the protein CASRGTGSYEQYF.

This clone was recorded once. V usage is TRBV27 and J usage is TRBJ1-2; TRBD1 might be the D (6 bases). Germline V CDR1 and CDR2: MNHEY, SMNVEV (reference sequence). The V end lost 6 bases, the J end lost 0 bases, and 23 bases lay between the germline ends. The CDR3 loop spans 18 amino acids. DNA for the CDR3: TGTGCCAGCAGCCTGCGCGGGGGATGGGACACAACTAACTATGGCTACACCTTC. Translating it yields CASSLRGGWDTTNYGYTF.

The chain is built from TRBV5-1 and TRBJ1-6, with 7 positions matching TRBD1. CDR1 SGHRS and CDR2 YFSETQ come from the germline V gene. The V gene end was trimmed by 1 base and the J gene end by 4 bases; junction bases not matched to a gene: 8. The CDR3 has 17 amino acids. For the CDR3, the DNA is TGCGCCAGCAGCTTGATGGGACAGTCCATGTATAATTCACCCCTCCACTTT. Its translation: CASSLMGQSMYNSPLHF.

The chain uses TRBV5-4 and TRBJ2-5; 7 bases match TRBD1. CDR3 length equals 15 residues. The V segment lost 3 bases and the J segment 5 bases; nucleotides outside the gene matches: 10. CDR1 is SGHNT, CDR2 YYREEE, per germline (reference sequence). Here the CDR3 reads CASSSRDSGLETQYF. The CDR3 nucleotides are TGTGCCAGCAGCTCCCGGGACAGTGGGCTTGAGACCCAGTACTTC.